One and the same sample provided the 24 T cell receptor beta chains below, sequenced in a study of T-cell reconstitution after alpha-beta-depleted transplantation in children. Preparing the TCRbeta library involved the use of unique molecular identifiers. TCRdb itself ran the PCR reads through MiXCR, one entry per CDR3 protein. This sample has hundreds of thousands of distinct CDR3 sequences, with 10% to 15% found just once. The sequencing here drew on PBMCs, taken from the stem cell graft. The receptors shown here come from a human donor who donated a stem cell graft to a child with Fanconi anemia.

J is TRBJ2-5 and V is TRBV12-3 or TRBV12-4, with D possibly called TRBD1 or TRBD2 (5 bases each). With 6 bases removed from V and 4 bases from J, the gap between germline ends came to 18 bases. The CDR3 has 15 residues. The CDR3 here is CASRDTGKSGETQYF. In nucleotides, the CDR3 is TGTGCCAGCAGGGACACCGGGAAAAGTGGAGAGACCCAGTACTTC.

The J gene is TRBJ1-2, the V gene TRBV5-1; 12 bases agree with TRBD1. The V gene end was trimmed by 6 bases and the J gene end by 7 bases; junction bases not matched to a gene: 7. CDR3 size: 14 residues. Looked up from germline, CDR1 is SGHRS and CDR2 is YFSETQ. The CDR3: CASTVGTGGSGYTF. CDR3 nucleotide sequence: TGCGCCAGCACTGTCGGGACAGGGGGCAGTGGCTACACCTTC.

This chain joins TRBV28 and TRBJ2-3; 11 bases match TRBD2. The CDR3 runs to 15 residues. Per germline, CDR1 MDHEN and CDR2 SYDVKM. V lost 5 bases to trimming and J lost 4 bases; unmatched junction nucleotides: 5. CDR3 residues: CASSLAGGRADTQYF. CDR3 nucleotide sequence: TGTGCCAGCAGTCTAGCGGGGGGCCGGGCAGATACGCAGTATTTT.

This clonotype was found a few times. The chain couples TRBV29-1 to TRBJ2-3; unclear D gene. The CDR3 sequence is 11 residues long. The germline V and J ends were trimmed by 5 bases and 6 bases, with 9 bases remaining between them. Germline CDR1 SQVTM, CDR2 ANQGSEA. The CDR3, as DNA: TGCAGCGTTCTGACTGGCGATACGCAGTATTTT. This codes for CSVLTGDTQYF.

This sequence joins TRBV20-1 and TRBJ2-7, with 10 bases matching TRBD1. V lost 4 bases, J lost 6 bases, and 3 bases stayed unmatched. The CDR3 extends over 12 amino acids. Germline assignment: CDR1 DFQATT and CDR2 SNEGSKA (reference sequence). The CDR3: CSAIGTGVEQYV. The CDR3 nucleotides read TGCAGTGCTATCGGGACAGGGGTCGAGCAGTACGTC.

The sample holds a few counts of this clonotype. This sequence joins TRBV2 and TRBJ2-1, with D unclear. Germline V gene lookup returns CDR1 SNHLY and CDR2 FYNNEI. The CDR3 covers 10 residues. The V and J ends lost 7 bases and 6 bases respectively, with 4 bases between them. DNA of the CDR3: TGTGCCAGCAAACTCAATGAGCAGTTCTTC. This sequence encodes CASKLNEQFF.

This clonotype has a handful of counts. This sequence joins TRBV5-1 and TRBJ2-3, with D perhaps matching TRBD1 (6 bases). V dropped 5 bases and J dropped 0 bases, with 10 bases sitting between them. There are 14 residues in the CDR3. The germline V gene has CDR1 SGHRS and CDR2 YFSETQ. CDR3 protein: CASRGQGSTDTQYF. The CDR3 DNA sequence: TGCGCCAGCAGAGGCCAGGGGAGCACAGATACGCAGTATTTT.

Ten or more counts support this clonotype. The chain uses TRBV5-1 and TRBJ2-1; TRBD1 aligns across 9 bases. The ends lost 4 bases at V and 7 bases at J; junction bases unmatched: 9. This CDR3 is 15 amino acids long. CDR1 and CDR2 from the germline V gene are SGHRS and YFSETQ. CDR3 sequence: CASSEPGQGSNEQFF. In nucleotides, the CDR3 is TGCGCCAGCAGCGAACCGGGACAGGGTTCAAATGAGCAGTTCTTC.

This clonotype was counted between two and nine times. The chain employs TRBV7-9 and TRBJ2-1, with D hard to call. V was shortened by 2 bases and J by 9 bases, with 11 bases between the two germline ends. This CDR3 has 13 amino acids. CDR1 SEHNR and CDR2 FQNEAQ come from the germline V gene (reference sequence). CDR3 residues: CASSLIEQTEQFF. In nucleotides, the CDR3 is TGTGCCAGCAGCTTAATAGAACAGACTGAGCAGTTCTTC.

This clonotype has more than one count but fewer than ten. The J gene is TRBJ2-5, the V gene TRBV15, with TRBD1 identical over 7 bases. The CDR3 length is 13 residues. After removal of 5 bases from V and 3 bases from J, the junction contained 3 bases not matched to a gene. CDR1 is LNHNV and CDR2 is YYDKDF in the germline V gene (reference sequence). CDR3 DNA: TGTGCCACCAGCGGACAGGCTAAAGAGACCCAGTACTTC. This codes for CATSGQAKETQYF.

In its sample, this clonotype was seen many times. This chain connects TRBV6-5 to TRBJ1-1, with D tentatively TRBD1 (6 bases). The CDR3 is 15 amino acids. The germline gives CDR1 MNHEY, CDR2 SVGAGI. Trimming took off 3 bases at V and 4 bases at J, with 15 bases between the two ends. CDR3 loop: CASSYGGIRGTEAFF. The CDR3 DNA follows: TGTGCCAGCAGTTATGGGGGCATCCGGGGCACTGAAGCTTTCTTT.

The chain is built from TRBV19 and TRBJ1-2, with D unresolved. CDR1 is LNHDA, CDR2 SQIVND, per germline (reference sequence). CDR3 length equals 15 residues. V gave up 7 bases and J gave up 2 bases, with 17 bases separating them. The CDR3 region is CASTSSSLGNYGYTF. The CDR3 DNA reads TGTGCCAGTACCTCAAGCAGTTTGGGGAACTATGGCTACACCTTC.

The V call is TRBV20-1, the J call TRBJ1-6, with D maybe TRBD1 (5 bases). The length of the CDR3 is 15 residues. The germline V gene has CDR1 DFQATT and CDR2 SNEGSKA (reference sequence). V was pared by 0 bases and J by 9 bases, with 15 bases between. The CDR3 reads CSAREWRGGTSPLHF. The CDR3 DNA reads TGCAGTGCTAGAGAGTGGAGGGGAGGTACTTCACCCCTCCACTTT.

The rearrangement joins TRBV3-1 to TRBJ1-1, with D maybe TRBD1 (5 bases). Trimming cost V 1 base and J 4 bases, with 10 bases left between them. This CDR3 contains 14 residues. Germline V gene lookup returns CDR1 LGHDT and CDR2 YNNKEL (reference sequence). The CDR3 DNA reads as TGTGCCAGCAGCCAAGCGGGGGGTGGCACTGAAGCTTTCTTT. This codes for CASSQAGGGTEAFF.

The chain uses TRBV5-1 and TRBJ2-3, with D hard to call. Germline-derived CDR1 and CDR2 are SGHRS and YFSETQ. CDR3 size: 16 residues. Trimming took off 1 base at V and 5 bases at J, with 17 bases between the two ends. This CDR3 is CASSLTDLAFGDTQYF. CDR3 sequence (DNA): TGCGCCAGCAGCTTGACCGACTTGGCCTTTGGAGATACGCAGTATTTT.

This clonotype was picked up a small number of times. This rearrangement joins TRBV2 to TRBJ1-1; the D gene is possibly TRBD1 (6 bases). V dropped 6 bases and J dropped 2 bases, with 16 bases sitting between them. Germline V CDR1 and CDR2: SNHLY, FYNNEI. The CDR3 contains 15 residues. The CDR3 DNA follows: TGTGCCAGCAGGACCCCGGACAGCCAAAACACTGAAGCTTTCTTT. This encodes CASRTPDSQNTEAFF.

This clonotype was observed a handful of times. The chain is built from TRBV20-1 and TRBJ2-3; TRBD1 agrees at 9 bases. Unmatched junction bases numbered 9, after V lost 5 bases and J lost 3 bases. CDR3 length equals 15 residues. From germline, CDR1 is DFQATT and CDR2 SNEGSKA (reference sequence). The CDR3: CSAAYPGQGTDTQYF. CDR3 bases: TGCAGTGCTGCCTACCCGGGACAGGGAACAGATACGCAGTATTTT.

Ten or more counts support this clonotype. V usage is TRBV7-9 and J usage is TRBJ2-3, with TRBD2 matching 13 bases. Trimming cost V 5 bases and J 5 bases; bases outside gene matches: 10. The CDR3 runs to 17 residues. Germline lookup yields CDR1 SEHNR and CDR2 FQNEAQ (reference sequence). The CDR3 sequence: CASSLGLAGDTRDTQYF. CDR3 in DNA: TGTGCCAGCAGCCTCGGACTAGCGGGGGATACAAGAGATACGCAGTATTTT.

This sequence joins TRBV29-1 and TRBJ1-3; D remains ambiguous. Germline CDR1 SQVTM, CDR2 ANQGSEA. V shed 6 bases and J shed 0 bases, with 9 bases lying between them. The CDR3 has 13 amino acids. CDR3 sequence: CSVAPSSGNTIYF. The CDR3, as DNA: TGCAGCGTCGCCCCGAGCTCTGGAAACACCATATATTTT.

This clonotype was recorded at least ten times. CDR3 region: CASSLEAEPSYNEQFF. CDR3 bases: TGTGCCAGCAGCTTAGAGGCGGAGCCCTCCTACAATGAGCAGTTCTTC. The gene calls are TRBV7-2 and TRBJ2-1; D is unclear. The CDR3 consists of 16 residues. V lost 1 base, J lost 0 bases, and 10 bases lay in between. The germline gives CDR1 SGHTA, CDR2 FQGNSA.

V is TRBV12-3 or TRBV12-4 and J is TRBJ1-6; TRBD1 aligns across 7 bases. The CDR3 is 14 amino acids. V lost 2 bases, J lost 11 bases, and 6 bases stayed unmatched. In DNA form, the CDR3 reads TGTGCCAGCAGTTTAACGAGGGGGCGGGCACCCCTCCACTTT. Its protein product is CASSLTRGRAPLHF.

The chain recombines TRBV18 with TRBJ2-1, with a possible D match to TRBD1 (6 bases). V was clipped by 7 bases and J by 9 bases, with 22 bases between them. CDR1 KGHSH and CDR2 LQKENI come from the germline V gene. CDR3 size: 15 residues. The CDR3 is CASLQGRGPYGEQFF. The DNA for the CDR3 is TGTGCCAGCTTACAGGGTCGTGGCCCCTATGGTGAGCAGTTCTTC.

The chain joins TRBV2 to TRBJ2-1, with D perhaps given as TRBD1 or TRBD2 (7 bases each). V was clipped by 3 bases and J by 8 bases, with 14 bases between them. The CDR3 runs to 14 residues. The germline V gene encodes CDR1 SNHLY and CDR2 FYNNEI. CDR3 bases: TGTGCCAGCAGTGATCCAGGGGGGGGTTATGAGCAGTTCTTC. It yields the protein CASSDPGGGYEQFF.

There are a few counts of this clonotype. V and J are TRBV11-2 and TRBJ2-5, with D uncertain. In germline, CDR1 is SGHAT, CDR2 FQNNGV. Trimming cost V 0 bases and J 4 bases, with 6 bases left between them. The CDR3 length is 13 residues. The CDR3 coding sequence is TGTGCCAGCAGCTTAGATCCCCTAGAGACCCAGTACTTC. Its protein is CASSLDPLETQYF.